This TCR beta chain was identified during a study of blood T cell repertoires in COVID-19. From germline, CDR1 is LGHNT and CDR2 FRNRAP. The V and J ends lost 1 base and 1 base respectively, with 16 bases between them. The CDR3 consists of 17 residues. Data came from immunoSEQ multiplex PCR; TCRdb stores just in-frame clones and leaves some out. The sample records fewer than 300,000 clones, approximately 88% being singletons. Participant-given clinical history determined each cohort assignment. The source is a woman in her thirties or forties with acute COVID-19. Material: PBMCs or T cells enriched from blood (not recorded which). The gene calls are TRBV12-5 and TRBJ1-1; the D is unclear. The CDR3 DNA reads TGTGCTAGTGGTTTGGGACTAACCTTGGGCCGGAACACTGAAGCTTTCTTT. Amino acid sequence: CASGLGLTLGRNTEAFF.